This TCR beta chain derives from a study of shared clonotypes between healthy human individuals. Study information: Donors had three CD4 naive, three CD4 memory, two CD8 naive and one CD8 memory plate apiece.

Original methodology: ImmunoSEQ gave junction-only sequences without quality scores, so filtering differed. Profiling relied on immunoSEQ multiplex PCR, and the TCRdb table lists in-frame clones only, not all of them. The V and J calls and clone size were taken over from that table, and D and trimming were inferred from the DNA. This sample has fewer than 1.8 million clones; roughly 98.5% occur once, and the top ten carry approximately 0.4%. V lost 3 bases, J lost 1 base, and 15 bases lay in between. The CDR3 length is 16 residues. Germline V CDR1 and CDR2: KGHSH, LQKENI. In its sample, this clone was seen once.

The receptor was isolated from a man under 40 in good health. The sequenced material came from naive CD4+ T cells sorted from blood. The subset is: CD45RA+ positively selected. The chain has TRBV18 and TRBJ1-1; a weak D match, TRBD1 (5 bases). CDR3: CASSPLGGERNTEAFF. CDR3 in DNA: TGTGCCAGCTCACCCCTCGGAGGGGAAAGGAACACTGAAGCTTTCTTT.